This T cell receptor beta chain was captured by sequencing in a study of blood T cell repertoires in COVID-19. Sequenced by immunoSEQ multiplex PCR; TCRdb stores in-frame clones only, minus some. The table lists 300,000 or so clones, roughly 90% of them singletons, with around 1.1% in the top ten. Cohort 3 donors counted as recovered after two negative PCRs, clearance, or resolved symptoms. Germline-derived CDR1 and CDR2 are SEHNR and FQNEAQ (reference sequence). Trimming removed 1 base from V and 4 bases from J, with 5 bases in between. The CDR3 runs 13 residues. The receptor's source is a woman aged 25 to 39 who had recovered from COVID-19. The rearrangement joins TRBV7-9 to TRBJ1-5, with D uncertain. Sequenced material: PBMCs or T cells enriched from blood (not recorded which). The CDR3 region has the DNA TGTGCCAGCAGCTTAGTCGCGAATCAGCCCCAGCATTTT. Protein: CASSLVANQPQHF. Variable domain in full (rest from reference TRBV7-9 and TRBJ1-5): DTGVSQNPRHKITKRGQNVTFRCDPISEHNRLYWYRQTLGQGPEFLTYFQNEAQLEKSRLLSDRFSAERPKGSFSTLEIQRTEQGDSAMYLCASSLVANQPQHFGDGTRLSIL.